This T cell receptor (beta chain) stems from a study of T cell clusters in autoimmune cytopenias. Study-wide points: A dominant lymphoma-associated repertoire apparently masked the cluster-lack signature in secondary cytopenia versus chronic lymphocytic leukemia. The T cell clusters were defined only in silico, without experimental functional validation.

One tube held mixed TRB-A and TRB-B primer pools for touch-down PCR. TCRdb reanalyzed the multiplex PCR reads and collapses them to one entry per CDR3 protein, without DNA. Its clone listing holds 3,800 or so distinct CDR3 sequences. For this clonotype: Its antigen is unknown.

TRB amplification used approximately 250 ng of peripheral blood genomic DNA. The CDR3 runs to 15 residues. CDR1 MNHEY and CDR2 SMNVEV come from the germline V gene (reference sequence). The sequence was collected from a human donor with an autoimmune cytopenia or autoimmune hepatitis (not recorded which). Sequenced: peripheral blood. V gene TRBV27 combines with J gene TRBJ1-4. The CDR3: CASSLLRVEREKLFF.